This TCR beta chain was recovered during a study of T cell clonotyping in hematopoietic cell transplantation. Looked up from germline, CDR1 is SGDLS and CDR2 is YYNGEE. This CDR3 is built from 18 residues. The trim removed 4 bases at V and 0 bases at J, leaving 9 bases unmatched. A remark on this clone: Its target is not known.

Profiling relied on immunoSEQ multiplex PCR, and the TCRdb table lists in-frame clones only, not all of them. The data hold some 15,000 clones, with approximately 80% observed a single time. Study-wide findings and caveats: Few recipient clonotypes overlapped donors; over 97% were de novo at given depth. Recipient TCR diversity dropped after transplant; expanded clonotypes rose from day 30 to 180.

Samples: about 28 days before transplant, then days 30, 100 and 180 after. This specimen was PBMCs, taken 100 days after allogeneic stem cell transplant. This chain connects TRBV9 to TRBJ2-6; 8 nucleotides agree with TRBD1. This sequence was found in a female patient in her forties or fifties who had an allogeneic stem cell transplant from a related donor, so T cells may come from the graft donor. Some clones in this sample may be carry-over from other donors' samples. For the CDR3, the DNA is TGTGCCAGCAGCCCCCGGACAGGGATTTTCTCTGGGGCCAACGTCCTGACTTTC. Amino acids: CASSPRTGIFSGANVLTF.